These T cell receptor beta chains were read from a single sample in a study of T cell repertoires in cytomegalovirus infection. TCRdb re-called the reads through MiXCR, storing one row per CDR3 protein. The table shows around 450,000 distinct CDR3 sequences, with roughly 31% occurring only once. The specimen sequenced was PBMCs. The source is a human donor in good health (CMV status not recorded). Some clones in this sample may be carry-over from other donors' samples. The CDR3 runs from the conserved cysteine through the conserved F or W. The D gene is left open where the match is weak. For some rows the clone size is stated as once, few or many, or as a class when expanded; others skip it.

d_call: .; v_call: TRBV18; cdr3_length: 15; clone_size: .; j_call: TRBJ1-2; cdr3_nt: TGTGCCAGCTCACCACCGACCCCGAGGACCTATGGCTACACCTTC; cdr3_aa: CASSPPTPRTYGYTF
d_call: .; v_call: TRBV11-2; cdr3_length: 16; clone_size: .; j_call: TRBJ2-3; cdr3_nt: TGTGCCAGCAGCTTAGGACAGGCGGGACTCACAGATACGCAGTATTTT; cdr3_aa: CASSLGQAGLTDTQYF
d_call: TRBD1; v_call: TRBV20-1; cdr3_length: 16; clone_size: few; j_call: TRBJ1-2; cdr3_nt: TGCAGTGCTAGAAAATCGACCGGGACAGCTAACTATGGCTACACCTTC; cdr3_aa: CSARKSTGTANYGYTF
d_call: TRBD2; v_call: TRBV7-6; cdr3_length: 14; clone_size: .; j_call: TRBJ2-7; cdr3_nt: TGTGCCAGCAGCCTGGGACTAGCGGGGTACGAGCCGTACTTC; cdr3_aa: CASSLGLAGYEPYF
d_call: .; v_call: TRBV7-2; cdr3_length: 16; clone_size: .; j_call: TRBJ2-1; cdr3_nt: TGTGCCAGCAGCTTACAGGACTTAAGAGCCTACAATGAGCAGTTCTTC; cdr3_aa: CASSLQDLRAYNEQFF
d_call: .; v_call: TRBV5-1; cdr3_length: 16; clone_size: .; j_call: TRBJ2-2; cdr3_nt: TGCGCCAGCAGCCTAGGGACAACCACCCTGGCCGGGGAGCTGTTTTTT; cdr3_aa: CASSLGTTTLAGELFF
d_call: .; v_call: TRBV11-2; cdr3_length: 16; clone_size: .; j_call: TRBJ2-2; cdr3_nt: TGTGCCAGCAGCTTAGTCCGAGTAACGAACACCGGGGAGCTGTTTTTT; cdr3_aa: CASSLVRVTNTGELFF
d_call: TRBD1; v_call: TRBV6-1; cdr3_length: 13; clone_size: few; j_call: TRBJ1-5; cdr3_nt: TGTGCCAGCAGTGACAGGGGGCTTCAGCCCCAGCATTTT; cdr3_aa: CASSDRGLQPQHF
d_call: TRBD2; v_call: TRBV4-3; cdr3_length: 17; clone_size: few; j_call: TRBJ2-1; cdr3_nt: TGCGCCAGCAGCCAAGGGGGAAGCGGGGGATCCTACAATGAGCAGTTCTTC; cdr3_aa: CASSQGGSGGSYNEQFF
d_call: .; v_call: TRBV25-1; cdr3_length: 11; clone_size: few; j_call: TRBJ1-2; cdr3_nt: TGTGCCAGCAGGTCTGATTATGGCTACACCTTC; cdr3_aa: CASRSDYGYTF
d_call: .; v_call: TRBV4-1; cdr3_length: 13; clone_size: .; j_call: TRBJ2-7; cdr3_nt: TGCGCCAGCAGCCAAGATTCAGGGCGCGAGCAGTACTTC; cdr3_aa: CASSQDSGREQYF
d_call: TRBD1; v_call: TRBV19; cdr3_length: 16; clone_size: .; j_call: TRBJ1-5; cdr3_nt: TGTGCCAGTAGTGTGAGGAGGGGGCAGAGCAATCAGCCCCAGCATTTT; cdr3_aa: CASSVRRGQSNQPQHF
d_call: .; v_call: TRBV6-1; cdr3_length: 16; clone_size: many; j_call: TRBJ1-6; cdr3_nt: TGTGCCAGCAGTGAAGTTCTGGCCCGTGAGAGGTCACCCCTCCACTTT; cdr3_aa: CASSEVLARERSPLHF
d_call: .; v_call: TRBV7-3; cdr3_length: 13; clone_size: .; j_call: TRBJ1-1; cdr3_nt: TGTGCCAGAAGCTTAAAAGGGGACACTGAATCTTTCTTT; cdr3_aa: CARSLKGDTESFF
d_call: TRBD1; v_call: TRBV2; cdr3_length: 15; clone_size: .; j_call: TRBJ1-2; cdr3_nt: TGTGCCAGCAGTGTCCCCGGGACAGCTAACTATGGCTACACCTTC; cdr3_aa: CASSVPGTANYGYTF
d_call: .; v_call: TRBV20-1; cdr3_length: 15; clone_size: .; j_call: TRBJ1-4; cdr3_nt: TGCAGTGCTACAAGACAGAAAACAACTAATGAAAAACTGTTTTTT; cdr3_aa: CSATRQKTTNEKLFF
d_call: .; v_call: TRBV19; cdr3_length: 14; clone_size: .; j_call: TRBJ1-2; cdr3_nt: TGTGCCAGTAGTAGGGCAAAAGCTAACTGTGGCTACACCTTC; cdr3_aa: CASSRAKANCGYTF
d_call: TRBD1; v_call: TRBV2; cdr3_length: 15; clone_size: .; j_call: TRBJ2-3; cdr3_nt: TGTGCCAGCAGCGAACGGGCAGGGGGACCAGATACGCAGTATTTT; cdr3_aa: CASSERAGGPDTQYF
d_call: .; v_call: TRBV6-1; cdr3_length: 15; clone_size: few; j_call: TRBJ2-7; cdr3_nt: TGTGCCAGCAGGACCACACCGGTGGAATCCTACGAGCAGTACTTC; cdr3_aa: CASRTTPVESYEQYF
d_call: TRBD2; v_call: TRBV4-1; cdr3_length: 19; clone_size: .; j_call: TRBJ2-1; cdr3_nt: TGCGCCAGCAGCCAAGAGGCTAGCGGGGGGTCGAGCTCCTACAATGAGCAGTTCTTC; cdr3_aa: CASSQEASGGSSSYNEQFF
d_call: TRBD2; v_call: TRBV20-1; cdr3_length: 15; clone_size: few; j_call: TRBJ2-7; cdr3_nt: TGCAGTGCTAGATCGGGACTACCTCATCCCAACGAGCAGTACTTC; cdr3_aa: CSARSGLPHPNEQYF
d_call: .; v_call: TRBV7-8; cdr3_length: 16; clone_size: .; j_call: TRBJ2-3; cdr3_nt: TGTGCCAGCAGCGGACGGACTACTCCTAGCACAGATACGCAGTATTTT; cdr3_aa: CASSGRTTPSTDTQYF
d_call: .; v_call: TRBV6-6; cdr3_length: 14; clone_size: .; j_call: TRBJ2-3; cdr3_nt: TGTGCCAGCAGTTACTTCATAGGCACAGCTACGCAGTATTTT; cdr3_aa: CASSYFIGTATQYF
d_call: TRBD2; v_call: TRBV7-2; cdr3_length: 15; clone_size: many; j_call: TRBJ2-1; cdr3_nt: TGTGCCAGCAGCTATCTAGCGGGGGGGCGCGTTGAGCAGTTCTTC; cdr3_aa: CASSYLAGGRVEQFF
d_call: .; v_call: TRBV19; cdr3_length: 15; clone_size: few; j_call: TRBJ2-2; cdr3_nt: TGTGCCAGTAGTACACACAGGGCGAACACCGGGGAGCTGTTTTTT; cdr3_aa: CASSTHRANTGELFF
d_call: .; v_call: TRBV7-2; cdr3_length: 15; clone_size: .; j_call: TRBJ1-2; cdr3_nt: TGTGCCAGCAGCTTAGGGGTCAATTCCAACTATGGCTACACCTTC; cdr3_aa: CASSLGVNSNYGYTF
d_call: TRBD1; v_call: TRBV6-1; cdr3_length: 16; clone_size: many; j_call: TRBJ1-1; cdr3_nt: TGTGCCAGCAGTTCGGGGACAGGCCAATTCAACACTGAAGCTTTCTTT; cdr3_aa: CASSSGTGQFNTEAFF
d_call: .; v_call: TRBV5-1; cdr3_length: 15; clone_size: .; j_call: TRBJ1-5; cdr3_nt: TGCGCCAGCAGCTTAGGTCGGGTGTGGAATCAGCCCCAGCATTTT; cdr3_aa: CASSLGRVWNQPQHF
d_call: .; v_call: TRBV7-2; cdr3_length: 14; clone_size: many; j_call: TRBJ1-1; cdr3_nt: TGTGCCAGCAGCTTAGGGCTGCTGAACACTGAAGCTTTCTTT; cdr3_aa: CASSLGLLNTEAFF
d_call: TRBD1; v_call: TRBV19; cdr3_length: 18; clone_size: few; j_call: TRBJ1-5; cdr3_nt: TGTGCCAGTAGTGTGAGGACAGGGGGCTACTATAGCAATCAGCCCCAGCATTTT; cdr3_aa: CASSVRTGGYYSNQPQHF
d_call: TRBD1; v_call: TRBV29-1; cdr3_length: 13; clone_size: few; j_call: TRBJ2-2; cdr3_nt: TGCAGCGGAAGGACAGGGTCGGTCGGGGAGCTGTTTTTT; cdr3_aa: CSGRTGSVGELFF
d_call: TRBD1; v_call: TRBV6-1; cdr3_length: 14; clone_size: many; j_call: TRBJ1-5; cdr3_nt: TGTGCCAGCAGCGAGGACAGGGGGAATCAGCCCCAGCATTTT; cdr3_aa: CASSEDRGNQPQHF
d_call: .; v_call: TRBV7-9; cdr3_length: 15; clone_size: .; j_call: TRBJ1-2; cdr3_nt: TGTGCCAGCAGCTTAGAGTTACGGGAAAACTATGGCTACACCTTC; cdr3_aa: CASSLELRENYGYTF
d_call: .; v_call: TRBV5-1; cdr3_length: 14; clone_size: few; j_call: TRBJ2-3; cdr3_nt: TGCGCCAGCAGCAAACAGGACAAAACAGATACGCAGTATTTT; cdr3_aa: CASSKQDKTDTQYF
d_call: TRBD1; v_call: TRBV7-2; cdr3_length: 16; clone_size: many; j_call: TRBJ2-1; cdr3_nt: TGTGCCAGCAGCCCCCAGGGACAGCTACGCTACAATGAGCAGTTCTTC; cdr3_aa: CASSPQGQLRYNEQFF
d_call: TRBD2; v_call: TRBV3-1; cdr3_length: 15; clone_size: few; j_call: TRBJ2-1; cdr3_nt: TGTGCCAGCAGCCTTACTAGCGGGAATAACAATGAGCAGTTCTTC; cdr3_aa: CASSLTSGNNNEQFF
d_call: TRBD1; v_call: TRBV7-8; cdr3_length: 19; clone_size: many; j_call: TRBJ1-5; cdr3_nt: TGTGCCAGCAGCTTAATAACCCGGCTAGGGACAGGGAGAAATCAGCCCCAGCATTTT; cdr3_aa: CASSLITRLGTGRNQPQHF
d_call: .; v_call: TRBV11-2; cdr3_length: 13; clone_size: many; j_call: TRBJ1-4; cdr3_nt: TGTGCCAGCAGCTTATATTATAATGAAAAACTGTTTTTT; cdr3_aa: CASSLYYNEKLFF
d_call: .; v_call: TRBV29-1; cdr3_length: 14; clone_size: few; j_call: TRBJ1-3; cdr3_nt: TGCAGCGTTGAAGTGGCAGGGACTGGAAACACCATATATTTT; cdr3_aa: CSVEVAGTGNTIYF
d_call: .; v_call: TRBV7-2; cdr3_length: 15; clone_size: many; j_call: TRBJ1-2; cdr3_nt: TGTGCCAGCACGACGGGGGAGGGAGCGCTCTATGGCTACACCTTC; cdr3_aa: CASTTGEGALYGYTF
d_call: .; v_call: TRBV15; cdr3_length: 17; clone_size: few; j_call: TRBJ1-6; cdr3_nt: TGTGCCACCAGCATCCTTGTGGGGGCAGACTATAATTCACCCCTCCACTTT; cdr3_aa: CATSILVGADYNSPLHF
d_call: .; v_call: TRBV5-4; cdr3_length: 18; clone_size: .; j_call: TRBJ2-6; cdr3_nt: TGTGCCAGCAGCTCTGCCCAGGGAAAATTCTCTGGGGCCAACGTCCTGACTTTC; cdr3_aa: CASSSAQGKFSGANVLTF
d_call: .; v_call: TRBV19; cdr3_length: 15; clone_size: .; j_call: TRBJ1-6; cdr3_nt: TGTGCCAGTACCCCCGGGGGGGGATATAATTCACCCCTCCACTTT; cdr3_aa: CASTPGGGYNSPLHF
d_call: .; v_call: TRBV7-6; cdr3_length: 13; clone_size: many; j_call: TRBJ2-7; cdr3_nt: TGTGCCAGCAGCTTAGGTCGGGACTACGAGCAGTACTTC; cdr3_aa: CASSLGRDYEQYF
d_call: .; v_call: TRBV29-1; cdr3_length: 11; clone_size: .; j_call: TRBJ2-7; cdr3_nt: TGCAGCGTTGAACTTTTTTCCGAGCAGTACTTC; cdr3_aa: CSVELFSEQYF
d_call: .; v_call: TRBV6-6; cdr3_length: 15; clone_size: .; j_call: TRBJ1-1; cdr3_nt: TGTGCCAGCAGTTACGGATATGAACTGGGCACTGAAGCTTTCTTT; cdr3_aa: CASSYGYELGTEAFF
d_call: .; v_call: TRBV6-6; cdr3_length: 16; clone_size: .; j_call: TRBJ1-5; cdr3_nt: TGTGCCAGCAGTTACTCGAGGTCCCGGGACGATCAGCCCCAGCATTTT; cdr3_aa: CASSYSRSRDDQPQHF
d_call: TRBD2; v_call: TRBV5-8; cdr3_length: 14; clone_size: .; j_call: TRBJ2-5; cdr3_nt: TGTGCCAGCAGCCGGGCGGGGGTTCAAGAGACCCAGTACTTC; cdr3_aa: CASSRAGVQETQYF
d_call: TRBD2; v_call: TRBV24-1; cdr3_length: 15; clone_size: .; j_call: TRBJ2-5; cdr3_nt: TGTGCTACCGGGGGAGGGAGGGGAACGAAAGAGACCCAGTACTTC; cdr3_aa: CATGGGRGTKETQYF
d_call: .; v_call: TRBV19; cdr3_length: 14; clone_size: .; j_call: TRBJ2-7; cdr3_nt: TGTGCCAGTAGTAAAAGGGGGGCGGTGGACGAGCAGTACTTC; cdr3_aa: CASSKRGAVDEQYF
d_call: TRBD2; v_call: TRBV11-2; cdr3_length: 15; clone_size: few; j_call: TRBJ2-7; cdr3_nt: TGTGCCAGCAGCTTCCTAGCGGGGGATTCCTACGAGCAGTACTTC; cdr3_aa: CASSFLAGDSYEQYF
d_call: .; v_call: TRBV7-8; cdr3_length: 11; clone_size: many; j_call: TRBJ1-2; cdr3_nt: TGTGCCAGCAGCTTCGGGGATGGCTACACCTTC; cdr3_aa: CASSFGDGYTF
d_call: .; v_call: TRBV7-7; cdr3_length: 15; clone_size: few; j_call: TRBJ2-7; cdr3_nt: TGTGCCAGCAGCCTAACGGCAGGTAACTCCTACGAGCAGTACTTC; cdr3_aa: CASSLTAGNSYEQYF
d_call: TRBD1; v_call: TRBV4-3; cdr3_length: 18; clone_size: few; j_call: TRBJ2-6; cdr3_nt: TGCGCCAGCAGCCAAGATTCGGCAGGGGGCTCTGGGGCCAACGTCCTGACTTTC; cdr3_aa: CASSQDSAGGSGANVLTF